This TCR beta chain is from a study of beta chain features in type 1 diabetes. The study, taken as a whole, reports: Researchers report that Type 1 diabetes patients had moderately but significantly shorter TCRB CDR3s across all four CD4+ subsets. A cDNA-based sequencing approach could over-represent cells with high TCR expression. It was possible that PCR favored shorter templates, equally so in patients and controls.

In regard to this clone: Antigen unknown.

CDR3 length: 15 amino acids. Trimming took 3 bases from V and 5 from J; bases not matched to a gene: 9. Germline-derived CDR1 and CDR2 are SGDLS and YYNGEE. Purities in excess of 95% were seen in all sorted populations. Expressed TCRB transcripts were sequenced after all isolated RNA was converted to cDNA. The repertoire was sequenced with immunoSEQ multiplex PCR; TCRdb's copy has only in-frame clones and lacks some. The repertoire consists of about 22,000 clones, with more than 45% occurring once and the leading ten covering around 0.4%. The source is a man younger than 35 with type 1 diabetes. J is TRBJ2-5 and V is TRBV9; 8 bases fit TRBD2. What was sequenced was stem cell memory CD4+ T cells from blood. The CDR3 DNA reads as TGTGCCAGCAGCGCTCCCGGGGGGGCCTGGGAGACCCAGTACTTC. This codes for CASSAPGGAWETQYF.